The 21 T cell receptor beta chains in this list originate from one sample, sequenced in a study of T cell responses to AZD1222 COVID-19 vaccine. The assay was immunoSEQ multiplex PCR, and TCRdb's table has in-frame clones only and misses some. The sample gives 250,000 to 300,000 clones, 85% to 95% of which show up once; roughly 0.5% is in the top ten. Sequencing used peripheral blood, obtained 28 days after the second AZD1222 dose. Every receptor here comes from an adult who received the AZD1222 COVID-19 vaccine.

J is TRBJ2-2 and V is TRBV24-1; no clear D. Between the trimmed V and J ends, which lost 3 bases and 1 base, there was a span of 8 bases. Germline-derived CDR1 and CDR2 are KGHDR and SFDVKD. The CDR3 is 15 residues long. The CDR3 region is CATSDRTVNTGELFF. The CDR3 bases are TGTGCCACCAGTGATCGGACCGTGAACACCGGGGAGCTGTTTTTT.

The chain links TRBV5-4 to TRBJ1-3; TRBD1 matches at 10 bases. The CDR3 sequence is 17 residues long. V gave up 4 bases and J gave up 3 bases; unmatched junction bases: 10. The germline CDR1 and CDR2 sequences are SGHNT and YYREEE (reference sequence). DNA for the CDR3: TGTGCCAGCAGCCCCGGGGACAGGGGATCGGGTGGAAACACCATATATTTT. Amino acid sequence: CASSPGDRGSGGNTIYF. Full variable domain (rest looked up from reference TRBV5-4 and TRBJ1-3): ETGVTQSPTHLIKTRGQQVTLRCSSQSGHNTVSWYQQALGQGPQFIFQYYREEENGRGNFPPRFSGLQFPNYSSELNVNALELDDSALYLCASSPGDRGSGGNTIYFGEGSWLTVV.

This chain uses TRBV6-5 with TRBJ1-2, with 7 bases aligning to TRBD1. Germline values: CDR1 MNHEY, CDR2 SVGAGI. V dropped 6 bases and J dropped 3; count of bases not matched to a gene: 4. The length of the CDR3 is 13 residues. The CDR3 DNA is TGTGCCAGCAGCGAGGGGGCGCACTATGGCTACACCTTC. It encodes CASSEGAHYGYTF.

CDR3 in DNA: TGTGCCATCAGTGAGGTTAGCAATCAGCCCCAGCATTTT. Protein sequence: CAISEVSNQPQHF. V is TRBV10-3 and J is TRBJ1-5; unclear D gene. The CDR3 sequence is 13 residues long. With 2 bases removed from V and 0 bases from J, the gap between germline ends came to 2 bases. Germline CDR1 and CDR2: ENHRY and SYGVKD.

The J gene is TRBJ1-1, the V gene TRBV3-1 (or the pseudogene TRBV3-2), with TRBD1 identical over 9 bases. J lost 6 bases, V lost 4 bases, and 9 bases had no gene match. Germline V gene data show CDR1 as LGHDT and CDR2 as YNNKEL (reference sequence). The CDR3 contains 15 residues. The chain's CDR3 is CASSRPGQGYAEAFF. The DNA for the CDR3 is TGTGCCAGCAGCCGCCCGGGACAGGGTTACGCTGAAGCTTTCTTT.

This clone was seen only once. Other DNA sequences in this specimen translate into the identical CDR3. The chain has TRBV18 and TRBJ2-1, with D uncertain. There are 13 residues in the CDR3. CDR1 is KGHSH, CDR2 LQKENI, per germline. Between the trimmed V and J ends, which lost 6 bases and 1 base, there was a span of 7 bases. Here the CDR3 DNA reads TGTGCCAGCTCGCCGGGTTCCTACAATGAGCAGTTCTTC. Translation gives CASSPGSYNEQFF.

The chain couples TRBV9 to TRBJ2-6; D uncertain. V was cut by 1 base and J by 0 bases, with 11 bases left in between. The CDR3 covers 17 residues. Germline CDR1 SGDLS, CDR2 YYNGEE. CDR3: CASSVSSFLSGANVLTF. The CDR3 DNA reads TGTGCCAGCAGCGTAAGCAGTTTTCTCTCTGGGGCCAACGTCCTGACTTTC.

The gene calls are TRBV10-3 and TRBJ2-7, with D perhaps matching TRBD1 (6 bases). This CDR3 has 16 residues. V was clipped by 4 bases and J by 2 bases, with 18 bases between them. The V gene's germline CDR1 is ENHRY and CDR2 SYGVKD. The CDR3, as DNA: TGTGCCATCAGTGCCCCGGACAGAACCACCACCTACGAGCAGTACTTC. This encodes CAISAPDRTTTYEQYF.

This clone came up a few times. The chain combines TRBV7-2 with TRBJ2-7, with a tentative D call TRBD1 (5 bases). V gave up 4 bases and J gave up 7 bases, with 14 bases separating them. Germline CDR1 SGHTA, CDR2 FQGNSA. The CDR3 loop spans 13 amino acids. The CDR3 is CASSSNQGWEQYF. The CDR3, as DNA: TGTGCCAGCAGCTCCAACCAGGGATGGGAGCAGTACTTC.

This clone was seen more than once but under ten times. The gene calls are TRBV28 and TRBJ1-5; D uncertain. Germline V gene lookup returns CDR1 MDHEN and CDR2 SYDVKM. Trimming removed 10 bases at V and 1 base at J, with 11 bases between. This CDR3 region has 13 residues. CDR3 in DNA: TGTGCCACCAGACGGACCAGCAATCAGCCCCAGCATTTT. Translation: CATRRTSNQPQHF.

This clone was detected once. The CDR3 sequence: CATSLSSSYNEQFF. The CDR3 DNA follows: TGTGCCACCTCCCTTTCTAGCTCCTACAATGAGCAGTTCTTC. The chain uses TRBV15 and TRBJ2-1; D unresolved. This CDR3 has 14 amino acids. CDR1 and CDR2 (germline): LNHNV, YYDKDF (reference sequence). V was shortened by 8 bases and J by 0 bases, with 11 bases between the two germline ends.

Only one count was recorded for this clone. CDR3 nucleotides: TGCAGCGATGACAGGGGATTAGAGATGAACACTGAAGCTTTCTTT. This translates into CSDDRGLEMNTEAFF. V and J are TRBV29-1 and TRBJ1-1, with 8 bases aligning to TRBD1. With 7 bases clipped from V and 0 bases from J, the junction kept 10 bases outside the gene matches. CDR1 is SQVTM, CDR2 ANQGSEA, per germline. The CDR3 is 15 amino acids.

CDR3 loop: CATSGGGSYEQYF. The CDR3 DNA is TGTGCCACCAGTGGGGGGGGGTCCTACGAGCAGTACTTC. The rearrangement uses TRBV24-1 and TRBJ2-7, with 7 nucleotides matching TRBD2. The CDR3 spans 13 residues. V was clipped by 5 bases and J by 1 base; unmatched bases: 1. Germline-derived CDR1 and CDR2 are KGHDR and SFDVKD.

The CDR3, as DNA: TGCAGCGTTGGCGGGGATAATGAAAAACTGTTTTTT. Translated: CSVGGDNEKLFF. This sequence joins TRBV29-1 and TRBJ1-4; D not certain. The V end lost 4 bases, the J end lost 4 bases, and 7 bases lay between the germline ends. The V gene's germline CDR1 is SQVTM and CDR2 ANQGSEA. The CDR3 runs to 12 residues.

The chain employs TRBV2 and TRBJ1-5; weak D call: TRBD1 (6 bases). The V end was cut by 4 bases, the J end by 4 bases, with 14 bases between. Germline loops: CDR1 SNHLY, CDR2 FYNNEI. The CDR3 loop spans 15 amino acids. The CDR3, as DNA: TGTGCCAGCAGTGGGGGCCGTAGGGGGAATCAGCCCCAGCATTTT. Translated, it gives CASSGGRRGNQPQHF. Full variable domain (rest looked up from reference TRBV2 and TRBJ1-5): EPEVTQTPSHQVTQMGQEVILRCVPISNHLYFYWYRQILGQKVEFLVSFYNNEISEKSEIFDDQFSVERPDGSNFTLKIRSTKLEDSAMYFCASSGGRRGNQPQHFGDGTRLSIL.

The V call is TRBV5-1, the J call TRBJ1-5; D remains ambiguous. From germline, CDR1 is SGHRS and CDR2 YFSETQ. The CDR3 is 15 residues long. With 5 bases removed from V and 3 bases from J, the gap between germline ends came to 15 bases. The CDR3 loop is CASRAADGLNQPQHF. The CDR3 DNA sequence: TGCGCCAGCAGGGCTGCGGACGGACTCAATCAGCCCCAGCATTTT.

The J gene is TRBJ1-2, the V gene TRBV27; tentative D call: TRBD1 (5 bases). Germline V CDR1 and CDR2: MNHEY, SMNVEV (reference sequence). This CDR3 comprises 13 residues. With 5 bases removed from V and 3 bases from J, the gap between germline ends came to 10 bases. CDR3 in amino acids: CASSPGHDYGYTF. The DNA for the CDR3 is TGTGCCAGCAGTCCAGGACACGACTATGGCTACACCTTC.

The rearrangement uses TRBV5-5 and TRBJ1-3, with D tentatively TRBD1 (6 bases). From germline, CDR1 is SGHKS and CDR2 YYEKEE (reference sequence). V was clipped by 4 bases and J by 2 bases, with 13 bases between them. The CDR3 covers 15 residues. CDR3 coding DNA: TGTGCCAGCAGCCTAACAGGGTCCACTGGAAACACCATATATTTT. Its translation: CASSLTGSTGNTIYF.

V and J are TRBV11-2 and TRBJ2-1; the D is unclear. The CDR3 extends over 13 amino acids. CDR1 and CDR2 (germline): SGHAT, FQNNGV. V lost 3 bases and J 6 bases, leaving 9 bases between the germline ends. The CDR3 loop is CASSLGSRNEQFF. As DNA, the CDR3 is TGTGCCAGCAGCTTGGGATCTCGCAATGAGCAGTTCTTC.

This chain uses TRBV6-2 or TRBV6-3 with TRBJ1-2, with a possible D match to TRBD1 (6 bases). There are 14 residues in the CDR3. Looked up from germline, CDR1 is MNHEY and CDR2 is SVGEGT. V shed 6 bases and J shed 3 bases, with 14 bases lying between them. CDR3 DNA sequence: TGTGCCAGCAGCCCCATGGACAGAGACTATGGCTACACCTTC. Its translation: CASSPMDRDYGYTF.

This rearrangement joins TRBV15 to TRBJ1-2; TRBD1 is a possible D gene (5 bases). Germline CDR1 LNHNV, CDR2 YYDKDF (reference sequence). The CDR3 spans 16 residues. V was trimmed by 2 bases and J by 2 bases, leaving 15 bases between them. CDR3 sequence (DNA): TGTGCCACCAGCAGACGAAAGGGGACTACCAACTATGGCTACACCTTC. This translates into CATSRRKGTTNYGYTF.